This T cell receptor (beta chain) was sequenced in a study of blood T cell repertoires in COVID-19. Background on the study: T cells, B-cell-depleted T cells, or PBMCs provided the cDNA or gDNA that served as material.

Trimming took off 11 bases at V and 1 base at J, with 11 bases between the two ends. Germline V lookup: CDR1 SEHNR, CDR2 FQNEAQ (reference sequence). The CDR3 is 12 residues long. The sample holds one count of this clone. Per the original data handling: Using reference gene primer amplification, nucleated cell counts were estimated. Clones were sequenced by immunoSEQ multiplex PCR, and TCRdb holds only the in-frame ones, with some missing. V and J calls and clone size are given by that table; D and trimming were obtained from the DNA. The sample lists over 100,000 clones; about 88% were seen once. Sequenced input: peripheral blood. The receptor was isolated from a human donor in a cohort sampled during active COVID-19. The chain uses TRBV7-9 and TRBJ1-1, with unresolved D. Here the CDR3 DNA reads TGTGCCGCGGGGAAGTGGAACACTGAAGCTTTCTTT. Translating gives CAAGKWNTEAFF.